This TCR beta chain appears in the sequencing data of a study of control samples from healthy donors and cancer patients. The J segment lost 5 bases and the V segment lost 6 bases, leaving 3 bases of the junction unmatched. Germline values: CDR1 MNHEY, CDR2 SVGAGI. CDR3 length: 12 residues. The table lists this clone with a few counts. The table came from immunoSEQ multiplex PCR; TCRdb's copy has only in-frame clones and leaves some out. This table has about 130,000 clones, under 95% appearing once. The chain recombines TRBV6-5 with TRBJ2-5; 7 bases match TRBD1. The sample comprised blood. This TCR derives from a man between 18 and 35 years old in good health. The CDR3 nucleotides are TGTGCCAGCAGACAGGGGTACGAGACCCAGTACTTC. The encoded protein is CASRQGYETQYF.